This T cell receptor (beta chain) was identified in a study of CD8 T cell repertoires and HIV-1 epitope variants. Study background: Each of Twenty-five Gag and Nef epitope peptides stimulated a separate culture. Controls were a CMV, EBV and flu peptide pool, Ebola AY9 negative control, and no-peptide well. Enriched T cells were co-cultured with equal numbers of autologous T cell-negative antigen-presenting cells. General study results and limits: The assay identified only TCR beta chains of antigen-proliferating T cells.

The V and J ends lost 6 bases and 1 base respectively, with 6 bases between them. Germline CDR1 SNHLY, CDR2 FYNNEI. CDR3 size: 12 residues. This clone showed up just a few times. Its matching antigen is unknown. Assay used: immunoSEQ multiplex PCR; TCRdb lists only in-frame clones, some missing. This table holds under 3,000 clones, approximately 61% found once. V and J are TRBV2 and TRBJ1-1; weak D call: TRBD1 (5 bases). The sequence was obtained from a male donor with HIV. Sample: cultured CD8+ T cells derived from PBMCs. The CDR3 sequence: CASSQGNTEAFF. The CDR3 DNA reads as TGTGCCAGCAGCCAGGGGAACACTGAAGCTTTCTTT.